The clone carrying this T cell receptor (beta chain) has at least ten counts. The junction departs from germline at one end; a sequencing error may be responsible. The CDR3 length is 14 residues. Germline V CDR1 and CDR2: SSHAT, FNYEAQ (reference sequence). The sample comes from a study of naive and memory T cell subsets. Amplification of ligated cDNA took four PCR rounds with SP2 and nested alpha and beta constant primers. MiXCR, run by TCRdb on the 5' RACE reads, gives a single entry per CDR3 protein. The sample lists roughly 62,000 distinct CDR3 sequences, roughly 8.1% occurring once. A UMI-containing oligonucleotide was joined by 3' ligation to the TCR cDNA template.

The gene calls are TRBV7-7 and TRBJ2-2; tentatively, D is TRBD1 or TRBD2 (5 bases each). This receptor was taken from a female donor in good health. The CDR3 DNA follows: TGTGCTAGCAGCGCCTCAGGGAGCACCGGGGAGCTGTTTTTT. Translating gives CASSASGSTGELFF.